This TCR beta chain came from a study of tumor and adjacent non-tumor tissue in lung cancer. Across the study: Aged about 31 to 80 years, patients included under 13 men and a few women with stage I to III disease. Samples averaged about 4.17 million productive TCRbeta reads each.

The sample holds many counts of this clonotype. Its antigen is unidentified. Regarding the study as a whole: Significantly higher TCR diversity was found in tumor than normal lung.

The template was RNA from unsorted bulk tissue. Chemotherapy-naive patients with new lung cancer underwent thoracic surgery in China, August–November 2014. Three rounds of nested PCR, following a modified ARM-PCR protocol, produced the TCRbeta library. TCRdb redid the calling of the multiplex PCR reads with MiXCR, one entry per CDR3 protein. In the table there are roughly 93,000 distinct CDR3 sequences, around 64% of which are singletons. CDR1 and CDR2 from the germline V gene are DFQATT and SNEGSKA (reference sequence). V was clipped by 3 bases and J by 5 bases, with 10 bases between them. This CDR3 has 12 residues.

The receptor was derived from a man between 60 and 75 years old with non-small cell lung cancer. Sequencing was performed on lung tumor tissue. This chain joins TRBV20-1 and TRBJ2-5, with a possible D match to TRBD1 (5 bases). In DNA, the CDR3 is TGCAGTGCTAGGTCGTCAGGGGAGACCCAGTACTTC. As protein: CSARSSGETQYF.